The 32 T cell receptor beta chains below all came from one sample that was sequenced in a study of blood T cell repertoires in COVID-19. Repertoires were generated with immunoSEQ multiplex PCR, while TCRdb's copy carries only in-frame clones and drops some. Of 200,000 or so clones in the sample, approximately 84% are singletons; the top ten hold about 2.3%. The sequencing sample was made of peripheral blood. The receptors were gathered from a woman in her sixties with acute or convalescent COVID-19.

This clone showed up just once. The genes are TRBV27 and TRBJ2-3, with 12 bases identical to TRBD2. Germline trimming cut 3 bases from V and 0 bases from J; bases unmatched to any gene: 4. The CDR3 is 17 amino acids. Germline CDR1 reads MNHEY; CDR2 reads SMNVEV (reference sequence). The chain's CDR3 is CASSFLLAGGSTDTQYF. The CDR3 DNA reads TGTGCCAGCAGTTTCCTCCTAGCGGGGGGGAGCACAGATACGCAGTATTTT.

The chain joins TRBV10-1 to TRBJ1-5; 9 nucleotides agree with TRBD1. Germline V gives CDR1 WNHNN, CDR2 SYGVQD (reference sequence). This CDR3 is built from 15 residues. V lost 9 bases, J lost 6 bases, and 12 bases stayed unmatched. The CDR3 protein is CASTGQGQLSQPQHF. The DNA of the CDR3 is TGCGCCAGTACGGGACAGGGCCAACTTTCTCAGCCCCAGCATTTT.

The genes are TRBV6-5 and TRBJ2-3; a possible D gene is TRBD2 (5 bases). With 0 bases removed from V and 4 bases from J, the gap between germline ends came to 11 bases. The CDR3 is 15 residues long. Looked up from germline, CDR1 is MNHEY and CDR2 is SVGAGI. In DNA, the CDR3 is TGTGCCAGCAGTTACTCATCGGGGATCGCAGATACGCAGTATTTT. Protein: CASSYSSGIADTQYF.

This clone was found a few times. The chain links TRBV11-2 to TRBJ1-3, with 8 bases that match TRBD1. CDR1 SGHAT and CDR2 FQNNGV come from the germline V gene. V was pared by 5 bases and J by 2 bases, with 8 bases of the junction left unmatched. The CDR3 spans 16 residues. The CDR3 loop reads CASSQGQGATGNTIYF. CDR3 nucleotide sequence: TGTGCCAGCAGCCAGGGGCAGGGGGCAACTGGAAACACCATATATTTT.

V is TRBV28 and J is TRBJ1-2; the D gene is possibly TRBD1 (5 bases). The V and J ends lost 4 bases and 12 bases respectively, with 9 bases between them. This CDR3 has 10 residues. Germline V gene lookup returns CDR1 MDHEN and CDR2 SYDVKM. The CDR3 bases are TGTGCCAGCAGTTCCAGGGTTCACACCTTC. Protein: CASSSRVHTF.

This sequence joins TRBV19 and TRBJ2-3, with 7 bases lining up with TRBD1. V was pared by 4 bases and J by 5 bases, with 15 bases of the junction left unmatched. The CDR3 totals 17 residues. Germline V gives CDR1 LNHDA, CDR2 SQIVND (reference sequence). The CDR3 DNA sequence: TGTGCCAGTAGTAATACTAAACAGGGGCCCCTTAGAGATACGCAGTATTTT. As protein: CASSNTKQGPLRDTQYF.

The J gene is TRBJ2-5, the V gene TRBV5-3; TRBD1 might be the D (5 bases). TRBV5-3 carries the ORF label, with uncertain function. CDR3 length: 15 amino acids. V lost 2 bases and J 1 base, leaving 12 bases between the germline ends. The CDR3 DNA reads TGTGCCAGAAGCTTACGAACAGGTAGCCAAGAGACCCAGTACTTC. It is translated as CARSLRTGSQETQYF.

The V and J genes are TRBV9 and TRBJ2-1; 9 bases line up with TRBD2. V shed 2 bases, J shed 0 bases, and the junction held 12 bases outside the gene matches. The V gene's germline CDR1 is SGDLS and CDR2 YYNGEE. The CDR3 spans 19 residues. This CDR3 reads CASSVDASGDPSSYNEQFF. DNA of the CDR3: TGTGCCAGCAGCGTGGACGCTAGCGGGGATCCGAGCTCCTACAATGAGCAGTTCTTC.

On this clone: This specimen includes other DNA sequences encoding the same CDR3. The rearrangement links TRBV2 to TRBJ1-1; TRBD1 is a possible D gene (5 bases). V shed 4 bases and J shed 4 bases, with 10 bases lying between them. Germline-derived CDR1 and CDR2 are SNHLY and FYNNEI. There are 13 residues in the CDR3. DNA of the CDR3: TGTGCCAGCAGTGTCCGGGGGAGCACTGAAGCTTTCTTT. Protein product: CASSVRGSTEAFF. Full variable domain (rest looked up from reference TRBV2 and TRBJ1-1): EPEVTQTPSHQVTQMGQEVILRCVPISNHLYFYWYRQILGQKVEFLVSFYNNEISEKSEIFDDQFSVERPDGSNFTLKIRSTKLEDSAMYFCASSVRGSTEAFFGQGTRLTVV.

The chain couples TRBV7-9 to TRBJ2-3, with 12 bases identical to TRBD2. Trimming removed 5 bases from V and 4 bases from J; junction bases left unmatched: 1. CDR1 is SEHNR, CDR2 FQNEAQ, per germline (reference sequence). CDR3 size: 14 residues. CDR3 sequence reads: CASSPSGGADTQYF. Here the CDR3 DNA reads TGTGCCAGCAGCCCTAGCGGGGGGGCAGATACGCAGTATTTT.

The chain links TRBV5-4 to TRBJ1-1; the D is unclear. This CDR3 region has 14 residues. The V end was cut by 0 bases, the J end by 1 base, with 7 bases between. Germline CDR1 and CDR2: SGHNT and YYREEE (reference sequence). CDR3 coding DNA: TGTGCCAGCAGCTTGGATTACACGAACACTGAAGCTTTCTTT. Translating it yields CASSLDYTNTEAFF. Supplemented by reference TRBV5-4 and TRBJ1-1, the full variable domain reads ETGVTQSPTHLIKTRGQQVTLRCSSQSGHNTVSWYQQALGQGPQFIFQYYREEENGRGNFPPRFSGLQFPNYSSELNVNALELDDSALYLCASSLDYTNTEAFFGQGTRLTVV.

The CDR3 region has the DNA TGTGCCAGTAGTTCACCCACCGGGGGACAGCCCCAGCATTTT. Its protein is CASSSPTGGQPQHF. The chain uses TRBV19 and TRBJ1-5; tentative D call: TRBD1 (5 bases). Trimming pared 5 bases from V and 7 bases from J, leaving 15 bases between. The CDR3 length is 14 residues. Per the germline V gene, CDR1 is LNHDA and CDR2 is SQIVND (reference sequence).

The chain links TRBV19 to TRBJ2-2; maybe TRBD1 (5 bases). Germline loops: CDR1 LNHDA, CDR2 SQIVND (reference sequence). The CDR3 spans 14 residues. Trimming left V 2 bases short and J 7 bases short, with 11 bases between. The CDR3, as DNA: TGTGCCAGTAGTATAAAGGGGATCATCGGGGAGCTGTTTTTT. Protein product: CASSIKGIIGELFF.

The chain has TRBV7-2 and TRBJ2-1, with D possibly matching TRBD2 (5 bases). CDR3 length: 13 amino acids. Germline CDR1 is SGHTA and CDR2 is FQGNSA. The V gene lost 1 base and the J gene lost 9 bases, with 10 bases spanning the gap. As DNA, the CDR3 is TGTGCCAGCAGCTTAGGGACTCACACTGAGCAGTTCTTC. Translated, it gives CASSLGTHTEQFF.

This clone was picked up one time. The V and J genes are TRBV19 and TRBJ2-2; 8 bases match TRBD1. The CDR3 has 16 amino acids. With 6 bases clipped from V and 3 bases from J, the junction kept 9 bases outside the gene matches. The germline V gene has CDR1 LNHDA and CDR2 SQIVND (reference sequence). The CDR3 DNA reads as TGTGCCAGTAGAGAGACCGGGACAGGACACACCGGGGAGCTGTTTTTT. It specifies CASRETGTGHTGELFF.

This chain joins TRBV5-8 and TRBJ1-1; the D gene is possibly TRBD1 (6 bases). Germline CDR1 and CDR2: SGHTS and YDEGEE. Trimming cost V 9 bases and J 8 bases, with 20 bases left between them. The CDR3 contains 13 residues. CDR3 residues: CATRPPFQGEAFF. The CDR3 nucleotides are TGTGCCACACGGCCGCCCTTCCAGGGGGAAGCTTTCTTT.

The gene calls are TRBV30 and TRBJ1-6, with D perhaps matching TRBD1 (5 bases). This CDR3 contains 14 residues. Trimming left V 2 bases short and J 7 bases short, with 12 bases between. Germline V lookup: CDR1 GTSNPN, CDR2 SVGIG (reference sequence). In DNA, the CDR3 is TGTGCCTGGAGTTTACGGGGGGGAAATTCACCCCTCCACTTT. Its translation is CAWSLRGGNSPLHF.

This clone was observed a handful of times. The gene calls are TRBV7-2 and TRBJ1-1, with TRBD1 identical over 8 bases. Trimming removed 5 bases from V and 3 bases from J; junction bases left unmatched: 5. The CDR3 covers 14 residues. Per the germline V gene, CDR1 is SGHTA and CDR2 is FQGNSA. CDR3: CASSRDRRDTEAFF. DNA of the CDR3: TGTGCCAGCAGCCGGGACAGGCGGGACACTGAAGCTTTCTTT.

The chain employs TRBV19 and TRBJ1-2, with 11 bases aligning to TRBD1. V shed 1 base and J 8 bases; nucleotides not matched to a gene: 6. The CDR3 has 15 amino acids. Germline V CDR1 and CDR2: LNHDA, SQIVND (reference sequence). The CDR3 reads CASSIAGQGARGYTF. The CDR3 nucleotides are TGTGCCAGTAGTATAGCCGGACAGGGGGCGCGAGGCTACACCTTC.

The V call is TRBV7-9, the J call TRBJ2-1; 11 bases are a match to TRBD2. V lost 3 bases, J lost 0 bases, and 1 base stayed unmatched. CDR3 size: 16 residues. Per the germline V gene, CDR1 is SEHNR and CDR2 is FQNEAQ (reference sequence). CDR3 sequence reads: CASSFSGGDSYNEQFF. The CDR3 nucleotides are TGTGCCAGCAGCTTTAGCGGGGGGGACTCCTACAATGAGCAGTTCTTC.

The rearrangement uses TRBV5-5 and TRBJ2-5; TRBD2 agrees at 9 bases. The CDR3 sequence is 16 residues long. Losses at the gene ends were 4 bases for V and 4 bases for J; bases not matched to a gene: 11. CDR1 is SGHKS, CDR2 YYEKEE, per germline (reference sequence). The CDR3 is CASSPWAGGNRETQYF. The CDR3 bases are TGTGCCAGCAGCCCCTGGGCGGGGGGGAATCGAGAGACCCAGTACTTC.

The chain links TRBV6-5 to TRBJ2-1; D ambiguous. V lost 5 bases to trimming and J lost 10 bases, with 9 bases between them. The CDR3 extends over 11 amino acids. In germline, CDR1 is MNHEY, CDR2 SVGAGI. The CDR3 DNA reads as TGTGCCAGCAGTACTCCACGGGAGCAGTTCTTC. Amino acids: CASSTPREQFF.

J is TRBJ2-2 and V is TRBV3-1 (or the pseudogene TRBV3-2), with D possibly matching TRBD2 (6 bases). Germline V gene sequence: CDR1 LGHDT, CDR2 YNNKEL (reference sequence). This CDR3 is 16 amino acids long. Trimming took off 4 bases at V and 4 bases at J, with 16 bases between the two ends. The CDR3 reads CASSRRDSSITGELFF. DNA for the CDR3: TGTGCCAGCAGCCGCCGGGACTCAAGCATCACCGGGGAGCTGTTTTTT.

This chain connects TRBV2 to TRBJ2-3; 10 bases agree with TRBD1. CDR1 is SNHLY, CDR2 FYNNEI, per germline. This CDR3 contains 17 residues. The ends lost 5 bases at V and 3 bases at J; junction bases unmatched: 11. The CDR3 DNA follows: TGTGCCAGCAGTCGCGCTGCGGGACAGGGGACAACAGATACGCAGTATTTT. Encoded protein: CASSRAAGQGTTDTQYF. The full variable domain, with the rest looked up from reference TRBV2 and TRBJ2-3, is EPEVTQTPSHQVTQMGQEVILRCVPISNHLYFYWYRQILGQKVEFLVSFYNNEISEKSEIFDDQFSVERPDGSNFTLKIRSTKLEDSAMYFCASSRAAGQGTTDTQYFGPGTRLTVL.

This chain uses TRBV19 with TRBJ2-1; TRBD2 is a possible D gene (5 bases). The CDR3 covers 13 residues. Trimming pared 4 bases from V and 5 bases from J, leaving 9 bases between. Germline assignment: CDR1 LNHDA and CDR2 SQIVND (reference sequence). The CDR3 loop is CASSTRLNNEQFF. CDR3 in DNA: TGTGCCAGTAGTACCCGACTAAACAATGAGCAGTTCTTC.

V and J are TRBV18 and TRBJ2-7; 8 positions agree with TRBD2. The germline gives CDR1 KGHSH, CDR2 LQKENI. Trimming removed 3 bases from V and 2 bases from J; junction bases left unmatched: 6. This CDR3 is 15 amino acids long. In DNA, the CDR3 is TGTGCCAGCTCACCCCCCGGGGGGGGACCCTACGAGCAGTACTTC. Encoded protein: CASSPPGGGPYEQYF.

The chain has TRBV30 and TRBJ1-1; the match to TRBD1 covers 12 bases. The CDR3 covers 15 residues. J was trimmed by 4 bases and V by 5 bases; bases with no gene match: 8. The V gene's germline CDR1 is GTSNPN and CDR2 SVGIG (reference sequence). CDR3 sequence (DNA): TGTGCCTGGCAACGAAAGGGACAGGGGGCCACTGAAGCTTTCTTT. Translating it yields CAWQRKGQGATEAFF.

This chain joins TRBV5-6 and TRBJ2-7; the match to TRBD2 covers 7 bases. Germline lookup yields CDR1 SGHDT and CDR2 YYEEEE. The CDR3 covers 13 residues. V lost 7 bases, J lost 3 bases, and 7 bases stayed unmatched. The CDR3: CASAWGRDYEQYF. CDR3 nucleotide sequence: TGTGCCAGCGCCTGGGGGAGGGACTACGAGCAGTACTTC.

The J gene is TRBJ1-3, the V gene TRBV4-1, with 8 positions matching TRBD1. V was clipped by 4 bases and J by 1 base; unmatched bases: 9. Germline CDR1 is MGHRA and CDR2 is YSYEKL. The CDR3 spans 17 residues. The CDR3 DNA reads TGCGCCAGCAGCCGGACCGGACAGGGACTTTCTGGAAACACCATATATTTT. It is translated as CASSRTGQGLSGNTIYF.

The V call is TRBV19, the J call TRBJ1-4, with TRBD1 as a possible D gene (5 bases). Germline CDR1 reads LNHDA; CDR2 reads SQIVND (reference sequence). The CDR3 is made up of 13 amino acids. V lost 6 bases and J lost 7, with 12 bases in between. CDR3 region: CASSRAGSEKLFF. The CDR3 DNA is TGTGCCAGTAGCAGGGCTGGCAGTGAAAAACTGTTTTTT.

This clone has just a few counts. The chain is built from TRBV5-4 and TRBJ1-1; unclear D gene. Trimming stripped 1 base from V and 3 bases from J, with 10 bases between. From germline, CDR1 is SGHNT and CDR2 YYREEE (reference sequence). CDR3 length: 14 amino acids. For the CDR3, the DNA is TGTGCCAGCAGCTTGCCGGGGAGGGACACTGAAGCTTTCTTT. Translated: CASSLPGRDTEAFF.

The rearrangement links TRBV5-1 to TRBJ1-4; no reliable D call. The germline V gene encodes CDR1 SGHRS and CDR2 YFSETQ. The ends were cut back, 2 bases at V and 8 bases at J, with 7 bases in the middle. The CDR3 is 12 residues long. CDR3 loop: CASSLNNEKLFF. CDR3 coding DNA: TGCGCCAGCAGCTTAAACAACGAAAAACTGTTTTTT.